A selection of T cell receptor beta chains follows, all from one sample in a study of identical twins. TCRdb re-called the 5' RACE reads through MiXCR, storing one row per CDR3 protein. The sample has approximately 250,000 distinct CDR3 sequences; over 5% are singletons. The data also belong to a second study, concerning T cells expressing NK-cell markers.

Sequenced: CD8+ T cells sorted from blood. The source is a woman aged 18-29 years in good health. The CDR3 runs from the conserved cysteine through the conserved F or W. The D gene is left open where the match is weak. Clone size, where shown, is once, few, many, or a class for clones that have expanded.

D	J	V	size	DNA	CDR3
TRBD2	TRBJ2-3	TRBV7-6	few	TGTGCCAGCAGCTTAGAGCTAGCGGGGGGCACAGATACGCAGTATTTT	CASSLELAGGTDTQYF
NA	TRBJ2-1	TRBV20-1	NA	TGCAGTGCTGCGAGTGGAGATGAGCAGTTCTTC	CSAASGDEQFF
NA	TRBJ2-1	TRBV6-5	NA	TGTGCCAGCAGTTACGGACCCTACAATGAGCAGTTCTTC	CASSYGPYNEQFF
TRBD1	TRBJ2-7	TRBV27	few	TGTGCCACAGGGACAGGGGCCTACGAGCAGTACTTC	CATGTGAYEQYF
NA	TRBJ1-2	TRBV4-3	NA	TGCGCCAGCAGCCAGTCACGCACCGGGGGGCTGGATGGCTACACCTTC	CASSQSRTGGLDGYTF
NA	TRBJ2-1	TRBV12-3/TRBV12-4	NA	TGTGCCAGCAGTTTAGGAGTTCCCAATGAGCAGTTCTTC	CASSLGVPNEQFF
TRBD2	TRBJ2-1	TRBV6-2/TRBV6-3	NA	TGTGCCAGCAGACTAGCGGATTCCTACAATGAGCAGTTCTTC	CASRLADSYNEQFF
TRBD1	TRBJ1-2	TRBV20-1	few	TGCAGTGCGCCGACAGGGTCCTTGGGTGGCTACACCTTC	CSAPTGSLGGYTF
NA	TRBJ1-1	TRBV30	many	TGTGCCTGGAGCCCTGGGTTTCACAGTCCGAACACTGAAGCTTTCTTT	CAWSPGFHSPNTEAFF
NA	TRBJ2-3	TRBV4-1	few	TGCGCCAGCAGCCAAGAAGTCCTTAGCACAGATACGCAGTATTTT	CASSQEVLSTDTQYF
NA	TRBJ1-1	TRBV10-3	few	TGTGCCATCAGGACGGGAGTTGGGCCTGAAGCTTTCTTT	CAIRTGVGPEAFF
NA	TRBJ2-1	TRBV15	many	TGTGCCACCAGCCAAATTAGCGGTCCCCACGATGAGCAGTTCTTC	CATSQISGPHDEQFF
NA	TRBJ1-6	TRBV7-3	few	TGTGCCAGCAGCTCCGGGACCCCGGGAGATAATTCACCCCTCCACTTT	CASSSGTPGDNSPLHF
TRBD1	TRBJ1-1	TRBV20-1	many	TGCAGTGCTAGAGTTGCGGGACAGGGGACTGAAGCTTTCTTT	CSARVAGQGTEAFF
NA	TRBJ2-2	TRBV27	few	TGTGCCAGCACCAATCCGACAGGTCTCGGGGAGCTGTTTTTT	CASTNPTGLGELFF
NA	TRBJ2-1	TRBV27	few	TGTGCCAGCGCCGCCCTTGGGAGCTACAATGAGCAGTTCTTC	CASAALGSYNEQFF
TRBD1	TRBJ1-1	TRBV29-1	many	TGCAGCTCACGAGACAGGGTGAACACTGAAGCTTTCTTT	CSSRDRVNTEAFF
NA	TRBJ1-1	TRBV3-1	NA	TGTGCCAGCAGCCAAGTGGGAACAATCGCTGAAGCTTTCTTT	CASSQVGTIAEAFF
NA	TRBJ1-1	TRBV7-9	NA	TGTGCCAGCAGCCAAACGGGAGCTGAAGCTTTCTTT	CASSQTGAEAFF
NA	TRBJ2-3	TRBV27	NA	TGTGCCAGCAAGCCGGGGGCGCAGGATACGCAGTATTTT	CASKPGAQDTQYF
TRBD2	TRBJ2-5	TRBV7-2	NA	TGTGCCAGCAGCTTACTCGGGGGGACCTTCCAAGAGACCCAGTACTTC	CASSLLGGTFQETQYF
TRBD1	TRBJ1-1	TRBV20-1	many	TGCAGTGCTACCCCGTACGGACAGGAGGGAACTGAAGCTTTCTTT	CSATPYGQEGTEAFF
NA	TRBJ2-7	TRBV4-2	few	TGTGCCAGCAGCCAAGATCCGGAACGCCGGTACGAGCAGTACTTC	CASSQDPERRYEQYF
NA	TRBJ2-7	TRBV7-9	many	TGTGCCAGCAGCTTAGAGGAGGCGCATACCTACGAGCAGTACTTC	CASSLEEAHTYEQYF
TRBD2	TRBJ2-5	TRBV29-1	many	TGCAGCGGCCGGTTAATGACTAGCGGGAGGCATCCGTTGGAGACCCAGTACTTC	CSGRLMTSGRHPLETQYF
TRBD2	TRBJ2-2	TRBV6-1	NA	TGTGCCAGCAGTGCCGGACTAGCGCCCGGGGAGCTGTTTTTT	CASSAGLAPGELFF
TRBD1	TRBJ1-1	TRBV2	few	TGTGCCAGCACTGACCAGGGGGGACTGAACACTGAAGCTTTCTTT	CASTDQGGLNTEAFF
NA	TRBJ2-5	TRBV2	many	TGTGCCAGCAGTGACGAGGATGATTACCAAGAGACCCAGTACTTC	CASSDEDDYQETQYF
NA	TRBJ2-3	TRBV15	many	TGTGCCACCAGCAGAGAACAGGTCACAGATACGCAGTATTTT	CATSREQVTDTQYF
TRBD1	TRBJ1-4	TRBV5-1	NA	TGCGCCAGCAGCTTGGAGCAGGGGGCCGAGAATGAAAAACTGTTTTTT	CASSLEQGAENEKLFF
NA	TRBJ1-1	TRBV7-2	many	TGTGCCAGCAGCTTTCCGGGGGGAACTGAAGCTTTCTTT	CASSFPGGTEAFF
NA	TRBJ2-1	TRBV14	few	TGTGCCAGCAGCCAACACGGAGGTCCTAATGAGCAGTTCTTC	CASSQHGGPNEQFF
TRBD1	TRBJ1-1	TRBV9	NA	TGTGCCAGCAGCGTAGTGGGACAGAGTAACACTGAAGCTTTCTTT	CASSVVGQSNTEAFF
NA	TRBJ1-1	TRBV9	many	TGTGCCAGCAGCGTAGGGGACACTGAAGCTTTCTTT	CASSVGDTEAFF
TRBD1	TRBJ2-1	TRBV2	few	TGTGCCAGCAGGACAGGGGCCGGGATTTACAATGAGCAGTTCTTC	CASRTGAGIYNEQFF
NA	TRBJ2-2	TRBV29-1	NA	TGCAGCGTGCTGGACAGAGACAACACCGGGGAGCTGTTTTTT	CSVLDRDNTGELFF
NA	TRBJ2-1	TRBV18	many	TGTGCCAGCTCACCCACCTCGGATGAGCAGTTCTTC	CASSPTSDEQFF
NA	TRBJ1-3	TRBV4-2	few	TGTGCCATCATCCTAAGCAAACAAGGGGCTTATAGCTCTGGAAACACCATATATTTT	CAIILSKQGAYSSGNTIYF
NA	TRBJ1-2	TRBV5-1	medium-sized	TGCGCCAGCAGCGAAACAGACGCTGGCTATGGCTACACCTTC	CASSETDAGYGYTF
NA	TRBJ1-5	TRBV27	NA	TGTGCCAGCAGTTTATCGAGCGCTAGCAATCAGCCCCAGCATTTT	CASSLSSASNQPQHF
TRBD1	TRBJ2-7	TRBV4-1	NA	TGCGCCAGCAGCCAAGTGGGACAGAGTTTCCCCTACGAGCAGTACTTC	CASSQVGQSFPYEQYF
NA	TRBJ2-1	TRBV9	NA	TGTGCCAGCAGTGAGGGGACGGCCGATACCTACAATGAGCAGTTCTTC	CASSEGTADTYNEQFF
NA	TRBJ2-2	TRBV4-2	many	TGTGCCAGCAGCCAACATTCTTCCACCGGGGAGCTGTTTTTT	CASSQHSSTGELFF
TRBD2	TRBJ2-7	TRBV6-2/TRBV6-3	few	TGTGCCAGCAGCCCAACACTAGCGGGAGACCACGAGCAGTACTTC	CASSPTLAGDHEQYF
NA	TRBJ2-1	TRBV10-1	few	TGCGCCAGCAGTGACCTTCCGGGGCCACCAAGTAATGAGCAGTTCTTC	CASSDLPGPPSNEQFF
NA	TRBJ2-4	TRBV5-1	few	TGCGCCAGCACCTATCCGGGTCGATACACTAAAAACATTCAGTACTTC	CASTYPGRYTKNIQYF
NA	TRBJ2-5	TRBV4-1	NA	TGCGCCAGCAGCTCAGCCAGGGGCCAGGAGACCCAGTACTTC	CASSSARGQETQYF